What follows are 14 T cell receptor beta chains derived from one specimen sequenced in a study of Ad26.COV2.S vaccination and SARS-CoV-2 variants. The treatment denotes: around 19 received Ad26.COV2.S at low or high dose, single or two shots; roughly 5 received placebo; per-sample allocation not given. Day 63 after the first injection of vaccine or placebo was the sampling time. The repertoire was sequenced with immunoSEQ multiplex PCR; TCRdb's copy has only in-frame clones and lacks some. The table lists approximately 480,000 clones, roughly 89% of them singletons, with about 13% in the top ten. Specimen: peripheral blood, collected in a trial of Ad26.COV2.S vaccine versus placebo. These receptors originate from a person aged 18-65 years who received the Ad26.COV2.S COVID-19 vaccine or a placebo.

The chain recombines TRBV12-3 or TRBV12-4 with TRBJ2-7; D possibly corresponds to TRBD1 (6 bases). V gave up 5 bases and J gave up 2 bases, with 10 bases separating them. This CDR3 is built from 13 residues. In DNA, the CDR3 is TGTGCCAGCAGTCCGACAGGAGCCTACGAGCAGTACTTC. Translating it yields CASSPTGAYEQYF.

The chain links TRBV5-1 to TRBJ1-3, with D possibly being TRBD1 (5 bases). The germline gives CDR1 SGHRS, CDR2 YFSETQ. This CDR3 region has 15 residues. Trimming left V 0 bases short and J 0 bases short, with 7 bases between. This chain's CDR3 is CASSLGGVSGNTIYF. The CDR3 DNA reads TGCGCCAGCAGCTTGGGAGGGGTCTCTGGAAACACCATATATTTT.

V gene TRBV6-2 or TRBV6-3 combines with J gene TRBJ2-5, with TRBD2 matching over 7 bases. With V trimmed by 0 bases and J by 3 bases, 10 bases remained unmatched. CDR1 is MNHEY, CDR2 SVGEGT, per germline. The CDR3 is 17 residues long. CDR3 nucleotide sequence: TGTGCCAGCAGTTACTCGATTTACGCTAGCGGAAAAGAGACCCAGTACTTC. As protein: CASSYSIYASGKETQYF.

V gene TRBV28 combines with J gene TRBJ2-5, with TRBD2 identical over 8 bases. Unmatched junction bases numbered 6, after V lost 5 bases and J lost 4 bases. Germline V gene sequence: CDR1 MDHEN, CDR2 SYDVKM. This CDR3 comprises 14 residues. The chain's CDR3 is CASSAGLAGETQYF. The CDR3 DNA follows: TGTGCCAGCAGTGCAGGACTAGCCGGAGAGACCCAGTACTTC. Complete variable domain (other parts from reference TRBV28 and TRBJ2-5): DVKVTQSSRYLVKRTGEKVFLECVQDMDHENMFWYRQDPGLGLRLIYFSYDVKMKEKGDIPEGYSVSREKKERFSLILESASTNQTSMYLCASSAGLAGETQYFGPGTRLLVL.

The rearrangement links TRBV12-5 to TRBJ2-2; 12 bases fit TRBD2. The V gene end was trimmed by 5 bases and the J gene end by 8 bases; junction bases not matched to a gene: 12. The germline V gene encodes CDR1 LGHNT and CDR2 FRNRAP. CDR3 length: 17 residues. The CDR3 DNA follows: TGTGCTAGTGGTCTCCTAGCGGGAGGGGCTACGGAAGGGGAGCTGTTTTTT. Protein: CASGLLAGGATEGELFF.

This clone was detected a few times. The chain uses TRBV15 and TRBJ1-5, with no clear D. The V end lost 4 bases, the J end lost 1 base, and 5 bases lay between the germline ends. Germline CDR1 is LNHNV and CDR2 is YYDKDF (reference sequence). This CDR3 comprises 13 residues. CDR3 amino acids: CATSMQSNQPQHF. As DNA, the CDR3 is TGTGCCACCAGCATGCAGAGCAATCAGCCCCAGCATTTT.

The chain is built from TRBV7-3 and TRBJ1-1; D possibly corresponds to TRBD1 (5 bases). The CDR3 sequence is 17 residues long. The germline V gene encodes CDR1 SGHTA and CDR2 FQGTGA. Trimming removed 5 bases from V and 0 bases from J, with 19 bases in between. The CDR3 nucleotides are TGTGCCAGCAGCCTAGGGAGGGGTCGGCGCTTGAACACTGAAGCTTTCTTT. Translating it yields CASSLGRGRRLNTEAFF.

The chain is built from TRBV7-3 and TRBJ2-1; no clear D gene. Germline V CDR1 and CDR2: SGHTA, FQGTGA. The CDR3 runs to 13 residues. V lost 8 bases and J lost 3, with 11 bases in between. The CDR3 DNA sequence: TGTGCCAGCGGGTACCAAGACTACAATGAGCAGTTCTTC. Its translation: CASGYQDYNEQFF.

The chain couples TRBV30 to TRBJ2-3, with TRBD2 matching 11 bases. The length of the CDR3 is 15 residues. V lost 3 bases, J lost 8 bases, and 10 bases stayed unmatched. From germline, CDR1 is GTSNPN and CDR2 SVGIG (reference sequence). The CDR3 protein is CAWSEDLAGGLTQYF. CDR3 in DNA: TGTGCCTGGAGCGAAGACTTAGCGGGAGGGCTTACGCAGTATTTT.

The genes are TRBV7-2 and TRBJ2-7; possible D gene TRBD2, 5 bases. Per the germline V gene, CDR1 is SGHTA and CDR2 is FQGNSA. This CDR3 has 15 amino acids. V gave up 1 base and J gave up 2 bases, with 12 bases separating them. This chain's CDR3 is CASSLEASSPYEQYF. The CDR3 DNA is TGTGCCAGCAGCTTAGAGGCTAGCAGCCCCTACGAGCAGTACTTC.

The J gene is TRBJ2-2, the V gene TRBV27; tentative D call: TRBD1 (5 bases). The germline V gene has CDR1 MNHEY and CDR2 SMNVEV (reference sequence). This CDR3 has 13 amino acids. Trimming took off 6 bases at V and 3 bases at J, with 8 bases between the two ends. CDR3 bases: TGTGCCAGCAGCAGGGCGTACACCGGGGAGCTGTTTTTT. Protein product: CASSRAYTGELFF.

The CDR3 sequence: CASSEARRYNEQFF. For the CDR3, the DNA is TGTGCCAGCAGTGAAGCGCGACGTTACAATGAGCAGTTCTTC. This chain links TRBV2 with TRBJ2-1; D gene ambiguous. Germline-derived CDR1 and CDR2 are SNHLY and FYNNEI. Trimming removed 0 bases at V and 4 bases at J, with 7 bases between. This CDR3 region has 14 residues.

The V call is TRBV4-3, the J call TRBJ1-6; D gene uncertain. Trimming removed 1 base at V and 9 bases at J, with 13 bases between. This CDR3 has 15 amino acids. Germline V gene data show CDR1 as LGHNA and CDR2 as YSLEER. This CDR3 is CASSQGTDMGSPLHF. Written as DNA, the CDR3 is TGCGCCAGCAGCCAAGGGACCGACATGGGTTCACCCCTCCACTTT.

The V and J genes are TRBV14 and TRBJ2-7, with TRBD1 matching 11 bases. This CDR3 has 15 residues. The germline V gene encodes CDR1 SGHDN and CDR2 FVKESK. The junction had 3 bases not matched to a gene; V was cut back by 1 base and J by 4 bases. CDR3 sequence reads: CASSQGTGGEYEQYF. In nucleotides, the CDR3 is TGTGCCAGCAGCCAAGGGACAGGGGGCGAATACGAGCAGTACTTC.